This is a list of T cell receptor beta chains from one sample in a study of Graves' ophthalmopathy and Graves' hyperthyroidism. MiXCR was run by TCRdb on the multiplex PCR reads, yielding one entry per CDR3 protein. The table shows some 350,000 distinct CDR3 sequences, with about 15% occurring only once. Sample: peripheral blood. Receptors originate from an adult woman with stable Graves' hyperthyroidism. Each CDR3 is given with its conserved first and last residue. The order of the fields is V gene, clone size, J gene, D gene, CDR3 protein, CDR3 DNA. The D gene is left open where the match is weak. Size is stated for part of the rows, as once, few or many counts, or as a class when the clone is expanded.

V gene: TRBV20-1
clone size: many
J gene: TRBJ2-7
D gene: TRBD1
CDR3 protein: CSATGQGVAEQYF
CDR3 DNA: TGCAGTGCTACCGGACAGGGGGTTGCCGAGCAGTACTTC

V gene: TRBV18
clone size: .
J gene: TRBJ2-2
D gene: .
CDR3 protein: CASSPPVGAGTGELFF
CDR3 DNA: TGTGCCAGCTCACCACCTGTAGGGGCCGGGACCGGGGAGCTGTTTTTT

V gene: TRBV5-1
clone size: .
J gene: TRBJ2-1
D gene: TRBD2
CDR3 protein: CASSLAPGLAGINEQFF
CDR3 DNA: TGCGCCAGCAGCTTGGCCCCGGGACTAGCGGGGATCAATGAGCAGTTCTTC

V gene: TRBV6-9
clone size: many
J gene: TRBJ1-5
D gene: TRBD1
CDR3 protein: CASRSEPPLLVSGGAYQPQHF
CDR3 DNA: TGTGCCAGCAGGTCCGAACCCCCGCTACTGGTATCAGGGGGCGCCTATCAGCCCCAGCATTTT

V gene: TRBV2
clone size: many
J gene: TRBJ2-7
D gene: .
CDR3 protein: CASSAVRSEQYF
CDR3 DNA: TGTGCCAGCAGCGCGGTGAGGTCTGAGCAGTACTTC

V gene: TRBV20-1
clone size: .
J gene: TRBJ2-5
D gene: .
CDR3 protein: CSASQATGWKQETQYF
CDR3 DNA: TGCAGTGCTAGTCAGGCCACTGGATGGAAACAAGAGACCCAGTACTTC

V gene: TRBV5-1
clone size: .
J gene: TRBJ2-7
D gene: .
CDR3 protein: CASRPCHQAYEQYF
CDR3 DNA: TGCGCCAGCAGACCATGTCACCAAGCCTACGAGCAGTACTTC

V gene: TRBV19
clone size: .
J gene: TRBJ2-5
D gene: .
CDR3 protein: CASSISLGDGEETQYF
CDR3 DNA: TGTGCCAGTAGTATATCCTTAGGTGACGGGGAAGAGACCCAGTACTTC

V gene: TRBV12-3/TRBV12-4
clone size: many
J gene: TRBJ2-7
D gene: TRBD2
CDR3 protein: CASSPLPGTSGSVQYF
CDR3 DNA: TGTGCCAGCAGTCCCCTCCCCGGGACTAGCGGGAGCGTGCAGTACTTC

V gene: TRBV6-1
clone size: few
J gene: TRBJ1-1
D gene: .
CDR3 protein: CASSDTQMNTEAFF
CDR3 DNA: TGTGCCAGCAGTGACACACAGATGAACACTGAAGCTTTCTTT

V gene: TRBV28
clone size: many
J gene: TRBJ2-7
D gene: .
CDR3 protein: CASSLHSGWAAANEQYF
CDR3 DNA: TGTGCCAGCAGTTTACACTCAGGGTGGGCGGCCGCTAACGAGCAGTACTTC

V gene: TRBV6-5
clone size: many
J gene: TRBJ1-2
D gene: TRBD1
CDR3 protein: CASSSPGQGDNGYTF
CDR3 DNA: TGTGCCAGCAGTTCACCGGGACAGGGGGATAATGGCTACACCTTC

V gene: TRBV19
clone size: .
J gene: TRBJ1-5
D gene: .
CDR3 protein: CASSMKGSNQPQHF
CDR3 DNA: TGTGCCAGTAGTATGAAGGGGAGCAATCAGCCCCAGCATTTT

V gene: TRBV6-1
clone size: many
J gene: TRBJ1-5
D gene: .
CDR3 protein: CASKRYPGDGNQPQHF
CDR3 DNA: TGTGCCAGCAAGAGGTACCCGGGTGATGGCAATCAGCCCCAGCATTTT

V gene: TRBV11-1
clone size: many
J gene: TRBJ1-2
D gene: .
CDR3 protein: CASSVSDGPNYGYTF
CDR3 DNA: TGTGCCAGCAGCGTTTCGGACGGACCCAACTATGGCTACACCTTC

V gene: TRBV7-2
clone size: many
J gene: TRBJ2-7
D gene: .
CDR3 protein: CASSAGRTYEQYF
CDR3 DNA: TGTGCCAGCAGCGCCGGACGGACCTACGAGCAGTACTTC

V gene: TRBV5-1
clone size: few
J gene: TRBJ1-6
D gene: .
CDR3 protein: CASSLAGYRDSPLHF
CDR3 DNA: TGCGCCAGCAGCTTGGCCGGGTATCGGGATTCACCCCTCCACTTT

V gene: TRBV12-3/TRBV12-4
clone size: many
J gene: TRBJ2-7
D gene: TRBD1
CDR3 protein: CASSRTGQGAYEQYF
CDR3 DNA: TGTGCCAGCAGCCGAACGGGACAGGGGGCCTACGAGCAGTACTTC

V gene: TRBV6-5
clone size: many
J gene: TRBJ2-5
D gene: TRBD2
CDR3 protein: CASSYPAGGGETQYF
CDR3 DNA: TGTGCCAGCAGTTACCCAGCGGGAGGGGGGGAGACCCAGTACTTC

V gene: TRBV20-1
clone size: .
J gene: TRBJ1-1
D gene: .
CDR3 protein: CSASRTEAFF
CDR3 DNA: TGCAGTGCTAGCCGTACTGAAGCTTTCTTT

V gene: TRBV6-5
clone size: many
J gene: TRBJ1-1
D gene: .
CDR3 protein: CASSRGQANTEAFF
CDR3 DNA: TGTGCCAGCAGCCGGGGACAAGCGAACACTGAAGCTTTCTTT

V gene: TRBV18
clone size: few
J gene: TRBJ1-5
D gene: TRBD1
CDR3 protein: CASSPSGTGNQPQHF
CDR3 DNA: TGTGCCAGCTCACCATCTGGGACAGGGAATCAGCCCCAGCATTTT

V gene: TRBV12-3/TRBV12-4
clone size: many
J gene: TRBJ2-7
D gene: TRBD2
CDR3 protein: CASSLGGRALYEQYF
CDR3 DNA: TGTGCCAGCAGTTTAGGGGGGAGGGCCCTCTACGAGCAGTACTTC

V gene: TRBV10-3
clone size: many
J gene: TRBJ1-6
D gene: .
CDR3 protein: CAISEGNSPLHF
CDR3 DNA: TGTGCCATCAGTGAGGGGAATTCACCCCTCCACTTT

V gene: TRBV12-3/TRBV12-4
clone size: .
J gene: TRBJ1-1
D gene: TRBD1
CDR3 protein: CASSTPGQGWTEAFF
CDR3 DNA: TGTGCCAGCAGTACGCCCGGACAGGGTTGGACTGAAGCTTTCTTT

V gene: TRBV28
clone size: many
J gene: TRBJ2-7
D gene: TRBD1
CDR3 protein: CASSLASGTAPYEQYF
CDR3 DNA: TGTGCCAGCAGTTTAGCATCCGGGACAGCTCCCTACGAGCAGTACTTC

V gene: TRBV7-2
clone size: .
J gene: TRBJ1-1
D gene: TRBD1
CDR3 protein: CAIRRGPLNTEAFF
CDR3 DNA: TGTGCCATACGCAGGGGGCCCCTTAACACTGAAGCTTTCTTT

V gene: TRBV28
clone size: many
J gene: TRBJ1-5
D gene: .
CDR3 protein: CASSLGFRAGLHNQPQHF
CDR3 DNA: TGTGCCAGCAGTTTAGGTTTCCGAGCCGGGCTCCATAATCAGCCCCAGCATTTT

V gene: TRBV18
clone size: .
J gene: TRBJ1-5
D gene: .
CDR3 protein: CASSPGLDQPQHF
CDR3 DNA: TGTGCCAGCTCACCAGGGTTAGATCAGCCCCAGCATTTT

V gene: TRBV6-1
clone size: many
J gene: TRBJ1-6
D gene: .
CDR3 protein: CASSLPNVGPGAPLHF
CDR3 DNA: TGTGCCAGCAGCCTACCCAACGTGGGCCCCGGGGCACCCCTCCACTTT

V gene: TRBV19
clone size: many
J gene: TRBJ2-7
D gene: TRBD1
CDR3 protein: CASSEGAAPEQYF
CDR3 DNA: TGTGCCAGTAGCGAGGGGGCGGCCCCCGAGCAGTACTTC

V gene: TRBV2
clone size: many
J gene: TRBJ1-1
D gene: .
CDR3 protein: CASSEAYYTEAFF
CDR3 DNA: TGTGCCAGCAGTGAAGCGTATTACACTGAAGCTTTCTTT

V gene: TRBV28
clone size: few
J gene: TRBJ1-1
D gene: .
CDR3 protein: CASSLPVEDTEAFF
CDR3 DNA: TGTGCCAGCAGTTTGCCGGTAGAGGACACTGAAGCTTTCTTT

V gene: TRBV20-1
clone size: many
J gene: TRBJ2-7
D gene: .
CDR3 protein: CSARRTQSYEQYF
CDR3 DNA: TGCAGTGCTAGAAGGACCCAGTCCTACGAGCAGTACTTC

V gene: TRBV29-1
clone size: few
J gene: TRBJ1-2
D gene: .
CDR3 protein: CSVSTPMAYGYTF
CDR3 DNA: TGCAGCGTTTCGACACCTATGGCCTATGGCTACACCTTC

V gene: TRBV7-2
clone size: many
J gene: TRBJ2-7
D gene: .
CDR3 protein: CASSLSLGGGVIYEQYF
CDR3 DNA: TGTGCCAGCAGCTTATCCTTGGGGGGCGGGGTAATCTACGAGCAGTACTTC

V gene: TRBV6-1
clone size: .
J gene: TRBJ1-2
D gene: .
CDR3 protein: CASSAGTDVGYTF
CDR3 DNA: TGTGCCAGCAGCGCCGGGACGGATGTGGGCTACACCTTC

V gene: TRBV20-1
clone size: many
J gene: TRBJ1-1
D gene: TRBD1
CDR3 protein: CSARADRGRLNTEAFF
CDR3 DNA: TGCAGTGCTAGGGCGGACAGGGGGCGGTTGAACACTGAAGCTTTCTTT

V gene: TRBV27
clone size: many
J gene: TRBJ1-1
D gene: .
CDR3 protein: CASTSDMGVTEAFF
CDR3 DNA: TGTGCCAGCACCTCGGACATGGGGGTTACTGAAGCTTTCTTT

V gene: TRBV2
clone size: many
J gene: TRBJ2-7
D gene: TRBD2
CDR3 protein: CASSEGLAQTYEQYF
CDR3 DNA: TGTGCCAGCAGCGAAGGACTAGCGCAAACCTACGAGCAGTACTTC

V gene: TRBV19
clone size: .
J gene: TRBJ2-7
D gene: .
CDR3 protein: CASRVRLNSYDQYF
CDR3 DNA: TGTGCCAGTAGGGTTCGGCTGAACTCCTACGATCAGTACTTC